These T cell receptor beta chains were read from a single sample in a study of blood T cell repertoires in COVID-19. The table came from immunoSEQ multiplex PCR; TCRdb's copy has only in-frame clones and leaves some out. The data hold under 250,000 clones, with roughly 86% observed a single time. The sample comprised PBMCs or T cells enriched from blood (not recorded which). These receptor sequences come from a woman aged 25 to 39 with acute COVID-19. Each CDR3 is given with its conserved first and last residue. The order of the fields is V gene, CDR3 length, clone size, D gene, J gene, CDR3 DNA, CDR3 protein. The D gene is left open where the match is weak. Size is stated for part of the rows, as once, few or many counts, or as a class when the clone is expanded.

>TRBV12-5|14|NA|TRBD1|TRBJ1-5
TGTGCTAGTGGTCCGGACAGGGGGACTCAGCCCCAGCATTTT
CASGPDRGTQPQHF
>TRBV7-2|18|NA|TRBD2|TRBJ2-5
TGTGCCAGCAGCTCCCGGTTTTTAGCGGGGGGGCAGGCGGAGACCCAGTACTTC
CASSSRFLAGGQAETQYF
>TRBV19|17|NA|NA|TRBJ1-2
TGTGCCAGTAGTCTTAAGCAGGGTTTGTTCGTCTACTATGGCTACACCTTC
CASSLKQGLFVYYGYTF
>TRBV12-3/TRBV12-4|11|NA|NA|TRBJ1-2
TGTGCCAGGCGGCAGATGAATGGCTACACCTTC
CARRQMNGYTF
>TRBV6-5|15|NA|TRBD1|TRBJ1-2
TGTGCCAGCAGTCAACCGGGACAGGGTTTATATGGCTACACCTTC
CASSQPGQGLYGYTF
>TRBV7-9|14|NA|NA|TRBJ2-7
TGTGCCAGCAGCTCGATGCAGGGCTTTTACGAGCAGTACTTC
CASSSMQGFYEQYF
>TRBV12-3/TRBV12-4|13|NA|TRBD1|TRBJ1-2
TGTGCCAGCACCTTGGGACAGCTCTATGGCTACACCTTC
CASTLGQLYGYTF
>TRBV7-2|13|NA|NA|TRBJ2-7
TGTGCCAGCAGCTTAGTAACAGGAGACGAGCAGTACTTC
CASSLVTGDEQYF
>TRBV7-6|16|NA|TRBD1|TRBJ1-3
TGTGCCAGCAGCTCAAGGACAGGGTCCTCTGGAAACACCATATATTTT
CASSSRTGSSGNTIYF
>TRBV4-1|15|NA|TRBD1|TRBJ1-4
TGCGCCAGCAGCCAGTCCGGGACAGTTAATGAAAAACTGTTTTTT
CASSQSGTVNEKLFF
>TRBV19|12|NA|NA|TRBJ1-2
TGTGCCAGTAGTATGAGGGACTATGGCTACACCTTC
CASSMRDYGYTF
>TRBV29-1|16|once|NA|TRBJ1-1
TGCAGCGTTGATAAAGGGTACGGGGGTCAGAACACTGAAGCTTTCTTT
CSVDKGYGGQNTEAFF
>TRBV30|15|NA|NA|TRBJ2-7
TGTGCCTGGAGTGTACTTGGCCGGGGCTCCTACGAGCAGTACTTC
CAWSVLGRGSYEQYF
>TRBV5-1|13|NA|NA|TRBJ2-3
TGCGCCAGCAGCTCGGTGATTGAGGATACGCAGTATTTT
CASSSVIEDTQYF
>TRBV11-2|11|NA|NA|TRBJ2-1
TGTGCCAGCAGCTTAGGTGGGCGGGGGTTCTTC
CASSLGGRGFF
>TRBV5-5|20|few|NA|TRBJ1-1
TGTGCCAGCAGCTTGGGGCGAAGGGCCGGGGCCGGCGCGGGGGGCTATGAAGCTTTCTTT
CASSLGRRAGAGAGGYEAFF
>TRBV5-4|14|NA|NA|TRBJ1-2
TGTGCCAGCAGCGGACAAGCCCAAAACTATGGCTACACCTTC
CASSGQAQNYGYTF
>TRBV12-3/TRBV12-4|13|NA|TRBD2|TRBJ2-7
TGTGCCAGCAGTTTTCCGGGAGGCGACGAGCAGTACTTC
CASSFPGGDEQYF
>TRBV5-1|15|NA|NA|TRBJ2-7
TGCGCCAGCAGCTTGGGGCCCAGGCGCTCCTACGAGCAGTACTTC
CASSLGPRRSYEQYF
>TRBV4-3|14|NA|NA|TRBJ2-2
TGCGCCAGCAGCCAGACGGGGGGCACAGGGGAGCTGTTTTTT
CASSQTGGTGELFF
>TRBV3-1/TRBV3-2|14|NA|NA|TRBJ1-1
TGTGCCAGCAGCCTGAAATCGAGAGGGACTGAAGCTTTCTTT
CASSLKSRGTEAFF
>TRBV24-1|14|NA|NA|TRBJ1-5
TGTGCCACCAGTTTCGGGACTCTAAATCAGCCCCAGCATTTT
CATSFGTLNQPQHF
>TRBV25-1|17|NA|NA|TRBJ2-7
TGTGCCAGCAGTGAATATTTCCCCGGGACTTTATCCTACGAGCAGTACTTC
CASSEYFPGTLSYEQYF
>TRBV7-9|14|once|TRBD1|TRBJ2-5
TGTGCCAGCAGCTCCGTGACAGGGACGGAGACCCAGTACTTC
CASSSVTGTETQYF
>TRBV5-4|15|NA|NA|TRBJ2-1
TGTGCCAGCAGTATCGGGGGTAACTCCTACAATGAGCAGTTCTTC
CASSIGGNSYNEQFF
>TRBV5-5|17|NA|TRBD1|TRBJ2-7
TGTGCCAGCAGCTCGCGGACAGGGGGAGATGGGGTCAACGAGCAGTACTTC
CASSSRTGGDGVNEQYF
>TRBV7-9|15|NA|TRBD1|TRBJ1-5
TGTGCCAGCAGCCCAGACAGGGGAGGAAATCAGCCCCAGCATTTT
CASSPDRGGNQPQHF
>TRBV4-1|16|few|NA|TRBJ1-5
TGCGCCAGCAGCCGATACCTTGTCGGGGTCAATCAGCCCCAGCATTTT
CASSRYLVGVNQPQHF
>TRBV18|14|NA|NA|TRBJ1-1
TGTGCCAGCTCGAAAGCAGGGGTCGTTGCTGAAGCTTTCTTT
CASSKAGVVAEAFF
>TRBV5-5|13|NA|NA|TRBJ1-1
TGTGCCAGCAGCTTGGATGGAGGCACTGAAGCTTTCTTT
CASSLDGGTEAFF
>TRBV7-9|14|once|NA|TRBJ1-2
TGTGCCAGCAGCTTAGGTGCAGGAGGATATGGCTACACCTTC
CASSLGAGGYGYTF
>TRBV28|11|few|NA|TRBJ1-1
TGTGCCAGCAGGAGGGAACGGAGGGCTTTCTTT
CASRRERRAFF
>TRBV7-9|12|NA|NA|TRBJ2-7
TGTGCCAGCAGCTTAGATTACTACGAGCAGTACTTC
CASSLDYYEQYF
>TRBV10-1|14|NA|NA|TRBJ2-7
TGCGCCAGCAGTGAGTCGGGGGTTGCGGGAGAGCAGTACTTC
CASSESGVAGEQYF
>TRBV24-1|15|NA|TRBD1|TRBJ2-1
TGTGCCACCAGTGATTCGACAGGGTTTGATAATGAGCAGTTCTTC
CATSDSTGFDNEQFF
>TRBV7-9|13|NA|TRBD1|TRBJ1-2
TGTGCCAGCAGCTTAGAGAGGGGACAGGGCAGCACCTTC
CASSLERGQGSTF
>TRBV3-1/TRBV3-2|15|NA|TRBD2|TRBJ2-5
TGTGCCAGCAGTCTTACCGGGACTAGCGGGGGGGGCCAGTACTTC
CASSLTGTSGGGQYF
>TRBV6-4|15|few|TRBD2|TRBJ2-5
TGTGCCAGCAGTGCGAGCGGGGGGGCCTCGGAGACCCAGTACTTC
CASSASGGASETQYF
>TRBV4-1|14|NA|NA|TRBJ2-3
TGCGCCAGCAGCCGGGGAGCTAGCACAGATACGCAGTATTTT
CASSRGASTDTQYF
>TRBV29-1|12|NA|NA|TRBJ2-7
TGCAGCGTTGAAGTCGGGATTTACGAGCAGTACTTC
CSVEVGIYEQYF
>TRBV5-6|19|NA|NA|TRBJ2-6
TGTGCCAGCAGCTTCGGGCAGGGGCAACAGGGTGGTGGGGCCAACGTCCTGACTTTC
CASSFGQGQQGGGANVLTF
>TRBV12-3/TRBV12-4|13|NA|NA|TRBJ2-1
TGTGCCAGCAGTTTAGCGCGGGTGGATGAGCAGTTCTTC
CASSLARVDEQFF
>TRBV4-3|13|NA|NA|TRBJ1-2
TGCGCCAGCAGCCAGACCGGGGACTATGGCTACACCTTC
CASSQTGDYGYTF
>TRBV14|14|NA|NA|TRBJ2-2
TGTGCCAGCAACCCGGACAGTAACACCGGGGAGCTGTTTTTT
CASNPDSNTGELFF
>TRBV5-1|15|NA|NA|TRBJ2-5
TGCGCCAGCAGCTTGGCTGCAGGTCGGGAGGAGACCCAGTACTTC
CASSLAAGREETQYF
>TRBV7-9|13|NA|TRBD2|TRBJ2-5
TGTGCCAGCAGACTAGCGGGGAGAGAGACCCAGTACTTC
CASRLAGRETQYF
>TRBV7-9|13|few|NA|TRBJ1-5
TGTGCCAGCTCAGGGTCCAATTATCAGCCCCAGCATTTT
CASSGSNYQPQHF
>TRBV2|14|NA|NA|TRBJ1-1
TGTGCCAGCGCCCTTCAGCAGGCCAACACTGAAGCTTTCTTT
CASALQQANTEAFF
>TRBV5-1|16|once|NA|TRBJ1-1
TGCGCCAGCAGCTTAAAAGGGGATGGGTTTAACACTGAAGCTTTCTTT
CASSLKGDGFNTEAFF
>TRBV30|15|NA|NA|TRBJ1-2
TGTGCCTGGAGTGTGATGGAGGAATCGAGCTATGGCTACACCTTC
CAWSVMEESSYGYTF
>TRBV10-2|14|NA|TRBD1|TRBJ1-2
TGCGCCAGCAGGACAGGGGAAGGCCCCTATGGCTACACCTTC
CASRTGEGPYGYTF